Below are 2 T cell receptor beta chains sequenced from a single sample in a study of blood T cell repertoires in COVID-19. Produced via immunoSEQ multiplex PCR; TCRdb's table is partial and in-frame only. The sample lists 270,000 or so clones, about 87% occurring once. Sequenced: PBMCs or T cells enriched from blood (not recorded which). The source is a woman aged 40 to 50 with acute COVID-19.

The genes are TRBV7-2 and TRBJ2-1; the match to TRBD1 covers 10 bases. Germline V CDR1 and CDR2: SGHTA, FQGNSA. The CDR3 is 17 residues long. The junction had 16 bases not matched to a gene; V was cut back by 5 bases and J by 9 bases. The CDR3 DNA reads TGTGCCAGCAGCACCAGGACAGGGGGTATCCTAGGGGTTGAGCAGTTCTTC. Translated, it gives CASSTRTGGILGVEQFF.

J is TRBJ2-7 and V is TRBV28, with a tentative D call TRBD1 (5 bases). There are 12 residues in the CDR3. Looked up from germline, CDR1 is MDHEN and CDR2 is SYDVKM. Trimming removed 3 bases at V and 3 bases at J, with 6 bases between. Here the CDR3 reads CASSFQGYEQYF. CDR3 bases: TGTGCCAGCAGTTTCCAGGGCTACGAGCAGTACTTC.